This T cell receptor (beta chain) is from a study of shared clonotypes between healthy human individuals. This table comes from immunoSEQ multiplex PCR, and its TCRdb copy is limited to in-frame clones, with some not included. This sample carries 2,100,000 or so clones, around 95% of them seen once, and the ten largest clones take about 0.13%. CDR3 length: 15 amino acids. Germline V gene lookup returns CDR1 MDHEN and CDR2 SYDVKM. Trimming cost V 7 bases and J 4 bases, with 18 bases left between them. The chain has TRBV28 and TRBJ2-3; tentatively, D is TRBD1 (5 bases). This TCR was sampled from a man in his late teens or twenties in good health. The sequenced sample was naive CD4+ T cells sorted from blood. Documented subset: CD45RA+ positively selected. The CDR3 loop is CASTKGAANSDTQYF. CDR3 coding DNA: TGTGCCAGCACCAAAGGGGCAGCCAATTCAGATACGCAGTATTTT. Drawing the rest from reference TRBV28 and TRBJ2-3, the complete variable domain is DVKVTQSSRYLVKRTGEKVFLECVQDMDHENMFWYRQDPGLGLRLIYFSYDVKMKEKGDIPEGYSVSREKKERFSLILESASTNQTSMYLCASTKGAANSDTQYFGPGTRLTVL.